Below are 28 T cell receptor beta chains sequenced from a single sample in a study of blood T cell repertoires in COVID-19 (TCRdb year 2020). Receptor amplification or capture employed the immunoSEQ multiplex PCR assay. TCRdb carries this immuneACCESS record with in-frame sequences only. Its versions omit some clonotypes, under half of them owing to an unresolved V gene in the studies checked, with the rest unexplained. For this sample there are roughly 100,000 clones; roughly 85% appear just once. The ten largest make up 2% to 2.5% of the sample. Sequencing was carried out using peripheral blood. Receptors originate from a man in his fifties or sixties with active COVID-19.

This clone was found once. This chain uses TRBV7-3 with TRBJ2-5; 9 nucleotides line up with TRBD2. The CDR3 is made up of 15 amino acids. The V and J ends lost 5 bases and 1 base, in that order; junction bases with no gene match: 5. In germline, CDR1 is SGHTA, CDR2 FQGTGA. The chain's CDR3 is CASSLQAGGQETQYF. The CDR3 bases are TGTGCCAGCAGCCTGCAAGCGGGGGGCCAAGAGACCCAGTACTTC.

This chain joins TRBV6-2 or TRBV6-3 and TRBJ2-7; TRBD2 aligns across 7 bases. Losses at the gene ends were 6 bases for V and 7 bases for J; bases not matched to a gene: 9. In germline, CDR1 is MNHEY, CDR2 SVGEGT. CDR3 length: 13 amino acids. CDR3: CASSPISGGEQYF. The CDR3 DNA sequence: TGTGCCAGCAGCCCCATTTCCGGGGGGGAGCAGTACTTC.

This chain joins TRBV7-6 and TRBJ2-1, with D possibly TRBD1 on 5 matching bases. V lost 5 bases to trimming and J lost 7 bases, with 15 bases between them. Germline CDR1 SGHVS, CDR2 FNYEAQ. The CDR3 length is 14 residues. The CDR3 protein is CASSAPNTGNEQFF. The CDR3 DNA is TGTGCCAGCAGCGCCCCCAACACAGGAAATGAGCAGTTCTTC.

The chain recombines TRBV19 with TRBJ2-7, with TRBD1 identical over 9 bases. The germline gives CDR1 LNHDA, CDR2 SQIVND (reference sequence). The CDR3 runs 15 residues. V gave up 7 bases and J gave up 6 bases; unmatched junction bases: 13. In nucleotides, the CDR3 is TGTGCCAGTACCCGAGGGGGACAGGGTGAGTCCGAGCAGTACTTC. This sequence encodes CASTRGGQGESEQYF. Full variable domain (outside the CDR3, taken from reference TRBV19 and TRBJ2-7): DGGITQSPKYLFRKEGQNVTLSCEQNLNHDAMYWYRQDPGQGLRLIYYSQIVNDFQKGDIAEGYSVSREKKESFPLTVTSAQKNPTAFYLCASTRGGQGESEQYFGPGTRLTVT.

The V gene is TRBV30, the J gene TRBJ1-3, with unresolved D. This CDR3 has 12 residues. Trimming pared 5 bases from V and 4 bases from J, leaving 9 bases between. Germline CDR1 reads GTSNPN; CDR2 reads SVGIG (reference sequence). CDR3 nucleotide sequence: TGTGCCTGGGAAAGAGGGGGAAACACCATATATTTT. It yields the protein CAWERGGNTIYF.

The chain links TRBV3-1 (or the pseudogene TRBV3-2) to TRBJ2-2; D may be TRBD2 (5 bases). Germline loops: CDR1 LGHDT, CDR2 YNNKEL (reference sequence). The CDR3 covers 14 residues. V was pared by 6 bases and J by 4 bases, with 12 bases between. CDR3 coding DNA: TGTGCCAGCAGGAAGTTTCGGGGCACCGGGGAGCTGTTTTTT. This sequence encodes CASRKFRGTGELFF.

The V call is TRBV9, the J call TRBJ2-7; TRBD2 is a possible D gene (5 bases). V gave up 4 bases and J gave up 0 bases, with 14 bases separating them. The CDR3 extends over 15 amino acids. Germline V gene sequence: CDR1 SGDLS, CDR2 YYNGEE. CDR3 DNA sequence: TGTGCCAGCAGCCTCGGAGAGGGAAACTCCTACGAGCAGTACTTC. Amino acid sequence: CASSLGEGNSYEQYF. Supplemented by reference TRBV9 and TRBJ2-7, the full variable domain reads DSGVTQTPKHLITATGQRVTLRCSPRSGDLSVYWYQQSLDQGLQFLIQYYNGEERAKGNILERFSAQQFPDLHSELNLSSLELGDSALYFCASSLGEGNSYEQYFGPGTRLTVT.

This chain's CDR3 is CASSIDPAYTGELFF. In DNA form, the CDR3 reads TGTGCCAGTAGTATAGACCCAGCGTACACCGGGGAGCTGTTTTTT. The rearrangement joins TRBV19 to TRBJ2-2; D uncertain. The CDR3 runs 15 residues. V lost 0 bases and J 3 bases, leaving 8 bases between the germline ends. Germline CDR1 is LNHDA and CDR2 is SQIVND (reference sequence).

The CDR3 DNA sequence: TGTGCCAGCAGCTTAGGACAGGGTACCGAAAAACTGTTTTTT. This codes for CASSLGQGTEKLFF. The rearrangement uses TRBV7-9 and TRBJ1-4; 7 positions agree with TRBD1. The V segment lost 1 base and the J segment 8 bases; nucleotides outside the gene matches: 4. This CDR3 contains 14 residues. Germline loops: CDR1 SEHNR, CDR2 FQNEAQ (reference sequence).

The gene calls are TRBV9 and TRBJ2-3, with no clear D. In germline, CDR1 is SGDLS, CDR2 YYNGEE. This CDR3 region has 13 residues. V shed 0 bases and J shed 5 bases, with 7 bases lying between them. CDR3 bases: TGTGCCAGCAGCGTAGCCCCTGTAGATACGCAGTATTTT. Translating it yields CASSVAPVDTQYF.

This chain joins TRBV7-9 and TRBJ2-5, with 9 nucleotides matching TRBD1. V shed 4 bases and J 4 bases; nucleotides not matched to a gene: 4. The length of the CDR3 is 14 residues. Germline V gives CDR1 SEHNR, CDR2 FQNEAQ (reference sequence). CDR3 sequence: CASSSTGQGETQYF. CDR3 in DNA: TGTGCCAGCAGCTCTACGGGACAGGGAGAGACCCAGTACTTC. The variable domain in full, with the rest retrieved from reference TRBV7-9 and TRBJ2-5, is DTGVSQNPRHKITKRGQNVTFRCDPISEHNRLYWYRQTLGQGPEFLTYFQNEAQLEKSRLLSDRFSAERPKGSFSTLEIQRTEQGDSAMYLCASSSTGQGETQYFGPGTRLLVL.

The rearrangement links TRBV16 to TRBJ2-3, with 7 bases that match TRBD2. The ends lost 0 bases at V and 10 bases at J; junction bases unmatched: 10. The CDR3 spans 15 residues. Looked up from germline, CDR1 is KGHSY and CDR2 is FQNENV. DNA for the CDR3: TGTGCCAGCAGCCAATCCACCGCTGGGACTATTTCGCAGTATTTT. Residues: CASSQSTAGTISQYF.

This chain's CDR3 is CASSYSRDTQGQPQHF. The CDR3 region has the DNA TGTGCCAGCAGTTACTCCCGGGACACCCAGGGCCAGCCCCAGCATTTT. The genes are TRBV6-6 and TRBJ1-5, with a tentative D call TRBD1 (6 bases). The CDR3 is made up of 16 amino acids. The germline gives CDR1 MNHNY, CDR2 SVGAGI (reference sequence). V was cut by 0 bases and J by 7 bases, with 16 bases left in between.

The chain combines TRBV6-5 with TRBJ1-1; D gene uncertain. The CDR3 length is 13 residues. Germline CDR1 reads MNHEY; CDR2 reads SVGAGI. V lost 9 bases to trimming and J lost 0 bases, with 11 bases between them. The DNA for the CDR3 is TGTGCCAGTTCCCGCGGATTGAACACTGAAGCTTTCTTT. This translates into CASSRGLNTEAFF.

This chain connects TRBV11-2 to TRBJ2-5; TRBD1 might be the D (6 bases). This CDR3 comprises 13 residues. Looked up from germline, CDR1 is SGHAT and CDR2 is FQNNGV. V lost 3 bases and J 4 bases, leaving 9 bases between the germline ends. The CDR3 protein is CASSLQGRETQYF. CDR3 bases: TGTGCCAGCAGCTTGCAGGGGAGAGAGACCCAGTACTTC.

V gene TRBV28 combines with J gene TRBJ1-1; the D gene is possibly TRBD1 (6 bases). Germline CDR1 reads MDHEN; CDR2 reads SYDVKM. The CDR3 runs to 14 residues. The V end lost 5 bases, the J end lost 5 bases, and 15 bases lay between the germline ends. The CDR3 DNA reads TGTGCCAGCAGTATTACAGGGAATCCGACTGAAGCTTTCTTT. The encoded protein is CASSITGNPTEAFF.

The chain recombines TRBV5-6 with TRBJ2-7; 8 nucleotides agree with TRBD2. With V trimmed by 5 bases and J by 3 bases, 16 bases remained unmatched. The germline V gene encodes CDR1 SGHDT and CDR2 YYEEEE. The CDR3 spans 17 residues. The CDR3, as DNA: TGTGCCAGCAGTTTTGTCGGGAGGCTAGCGGGTAACTACGAGCAGTACTTC. Amino acid sequence: CASSFVGRLAGNYEQYF.

Worth noting for this clone: This specimen includes other DNA sequences encoding the same CDR3. The chain is built from TRBV27 and TRBJ1-5; weak D call: TRBD1 (5 bases). Looked up from germline, CDR1 is MNHEY and CDR2 is SMNVEV (reference sequence). The CDR3 consists of 13 residues. V dropped 3 bases and J dropped 4 bases, with 7 bases sitting between them. In DNA form, the CDR3 reads TGTGCCAGCAGTTTGGGGCTAAATCAGCCCCAGCATTTT. Encoded protein: CASSLGLNQPQHF.

The chain has TRBV30 and TRBJ2-2; 7 bases match TRBD2. With V trimmed by 5 bases and J by 1 base, 7 bases remained unmatched. The germline CDR1 and CDR2 sequences are GTSNPN and SVGIG (reference sequence). There are 15 residues in the CDR3. The CDR3 nucleotides are TGTGCCTGGGGAATGGGGGGGAGGAACACCGGGGAGCTGTTTTTT. Protein product: CAWGMGGRNTGELFF.

The chain combines TRBV7-9 with TRBJ1-5, with 7 bases that match TRBD1. In germline, CDR1 is SEHNR, CDR2 FQNEAQ (reference sequence). V lost 5 bases and J lost 4; bases outside the gene matches: 5. CDR3 size: 14 residues. CDR3 nucleotide sequence: TGTGCCAGCAGCCGGGACAGCACTAATCAGCCCCAGCATTTT. It codes for CASSRDSTNQPQHF.

The chain employs TRBV7-2 and TRBJ2-3; D ambiguous. Trimming cost V 2 bases and J 1 base, with 10 bases left between them. Germline loops: CDR1 SGHTA, CDR2 FQGNSA. The CDR3 is made up of 15 amino acids. The DNA of the CDR3 is TGTGCCAGCAGCTTATCCGGAAGCGGCACAGATACGCAGTATTTT. Encoded protein: CASSLSGSGTDTQYF.

This chain links TRBV2 with TRBJ2-3, with 9 bases identical to TRBD2. The ends lost 8 bases at V and 5 bases at J; junction bases unmatched: 14. The germline V gene encodes CDR1 SNHLY and CDR2 FYNNEI. This CDR3 spans 16 amino acids. The CDR3 nucleotides read TGTGCCAGCTCGGTATTAGCGGGGGCCTCCAGAGATACGCAGTATTTT. Protein: CASSVLAGASRDTQYF.

The chain joins TRBV5-4 to TRBJ1-6; a possible D gene is TRBD1 (6 bases). The CDR3 is 17 residues long. Germline CDR1 and CDR2: SGHNT and YYREEE (reference sequence). Trimming took off 0 bases at V and 5 bases at J, with 15 bases between the two ends. The CDR3 nucleotides read TGTGCCAGCAGCTTGGATGGCAGGGGTGGCCATAATTCACCCCTCCACTTT. Translation: CASSLDGRGGHNSPLHF.

The chain has TRBV5-6 and TRBJ2-1, with D perhaps TRBD1 (5 bases). V lost 3 bases and J lost 5, with 12 bases in between. The CDR3 totals 14 residues. Germline V gene data show CDR1 as SGHDT and CDR2 as YYEEEE. CDR3 DNA sequence: TGTGCCAGCAGCTCGACCAGGGTAAACAATGAGCAGTTCTTC. Translating gives CASSSTRVNNEQFF.

The count of this clone is one. The CDR3 loop is CASSIGGQPGWETQYF. CDR3 in DNA: TGTGCCAGTAGTATAGGTGGACAGCCAGGGTGGGAGACCCAGTACTTC. The chain carries TRBV19 and TRBJ2-5, with D possibly matching TRBD1 (6 bases). From germline, CDR1 is LNHDA and CDR2 SQIVND (reference sequence). CDR3 length: 16 residues. Trimming pared 1 base from V and 5 bases from J, leaving 17 bases between.

This chain links TRBV7-2 with TRBJ2-1; 7 nucleotides align to TRBD1. This CDR3 is 14 amino acids long. Germline trimming cut 8 bases from V and 0 bases from J; bases unmatched to any gene: 4. Germline loops: CDR1 SGHTA, CDR2 FQGNSA. This CDR3 reads CASLPGGSYNEQFF. The CDR3 DNA reads TGTGCCAGCCTTCCAGGGGGCTCCTACAATGAGCAGTTCTTC.

This chain connects TRBV9 to TRBJ2-3; 10 bases map to TRBD2. The CDR3 has 15 residues. After removal of 4 bases from V and 3 bases from J, the junction contained 5 bases not matched to a gene. Germline-derived CDR1 and CDR2 are SGDLS and YYNGEE. CDR3: CASSPRSGGTDTQYF. CDR3 DNA sequence: TGTGCCAGCAGCCCACGTAGCGGGGGGACAGATACGCAGTATTTT.

This chain uses TRBV18 with TRBJ1-1; D possibly corresponds to TRBD1 (6 bases). Between the trimmed V and J ends, which lost 5 bases and 1 base, there was a span of 8 bases. Germline V gene lookup returns CDR1 KGHSH and CDR2 LQKENI. The CDR3 runs 13 residues. The CDR3: CASSSDRNTEAFF. The CDR3 DNA sequence: TGTGCCAGCTCATCGGACAGGAACACTGAAGCTTTCTTT. The full variable domain, rest sourced from reference TRBV18 and TRBJ1-1, is NAGVMQNPRHLVRRRGQEARLRCSPMKGHSHVYWYRQLPEEGLKFMVYLQKENIIDESGMPKERFSAEFPKEGPSILRIQQVVRGDSAAYFCASSSDRNTEAFFGQGTRLTVV.